The T cell receptor (beta chain) described here comes from a study of cytomegalovirus exposure and HLA in healthy donors. PCR amplification relied on 60 Vbeta primers (plus 13 Jbeta primers). Sequencing was performed with immunoSEQ multiplex PCR; in TCRdb, only in-frame clones are kept and a portion is missing. The sample comprises some 180,000 clones, 70% to 85% of which are singletons, and about 4.6% rests with the top ten. V was shortened by 3 bases and J by 6 bases, with 12 bases between the two germline ends. CDR3 size: 14 residues. Germline V gene data show CDR1 as LNHNV and CDR2 as YYDKDF (reference sequence).

J is TRBJ2-1 and V is TRBV15; tentatively, D is TRBD1 (5 bases). This clonotype was sampled from a woman aged 25 to 39 in good health and CMV-seropositive. Sequenced: PBMCs. Written as DNA, the CDR3 is TGTGCCACCAGCAGGGGGCAGGGCCGCAATGAGCAGTTCTTC. Its protein product is CATSRGQGRNEQFF.